This record covers a single T cell receptor beta chain. What it recognizes is unknown. CDR3 length equals 12 residues. CDR1 is MDHEN and CDR2 is SYDVKM in the germline V gene. The ends were cut back, 7 bases at V and 6 bases at J, with 10 bases in the middle. The sample belongs to a study of T-cell memory formation after mild COVID-19. Study conclusions and caveats: SARS-CoV-2 specificity of second-wave clones peaking day 37 was unconfirmed.

Each CDR3 protein gets one entry after TCRdb re-called the 5' RACE reads with MiXCR. The sample holds more than 100,000 distinct CDR3 sequences, about 17% seen once. This chain joins TRBV28 and TRBJ1-3; D uncertain. The sample was PBMCs or a T cell subset sorted from them (not recorded which). This clonotype was obtained from a man aged 18-30 years who had mild COVID-19 (a few samples of this study predate the infection). Cell type and time point are not known. CDR3 sequence reads: CASTNIENTIYF. The CDR3 coding sequence is TGTGCCAGCACCAACATCGAAAACACCATATATTTT.